Each of the 26 T cell receptor gamma chains below was sequenced from the same sample in a study of gamma-delta chains in newborns, infants, children. TCRdb redid clone calling on the reads using CATT. The table shows around 960 gamma-chain clones, with 39% occurring only once. Sequences were obtained from blood. The receptors shown here come from a child who was a newborn, infant or young child, either healthy, febrile or measles-vaccinated (not recorded which).

The chain joins TRGV9 to TRGJP. TCRdb is silent on the J gene; assignment here came from matching the DNA to germline. Losses at the gene ends were 3 bases for V and 7 bases for J; bases not matched to a gene: 6. Germline V CDR1 and CDR2: GITISATS, ISYDGTV (reference sequence). The CDR3 consists of 16 residues. The CDR3 region has the DNA TGTGCCTTGTGGGAGCCTTCGGAGTTGGGCAAAAAAATCAAGGTATTT. This gives the protein CALWEPSELGKKIKVF.

The chain employs TRGV9 and TRGJ1 or TRGJ2. The J gene, left out of TCRdb, was set here by checking the DNA against germline. From germline, CDR1 is GITISATS and CDR2 ISYDGTV (reference sequence). V shed 3 bases, J shed 10 bases, and the junction held 6 bases outside the gene matches. There are 11 residues in the CDR3. The CDR3 spells CALWEKRKKLF. CDR3 nucleotide sequence: TGTGCCTTGTGGGAGAAGAGAAAGAAACTCTTT.

A word on this clone: A much larger clone is a single base away; this may be a read error. Within the sample, other DNA sequences also encode this same CDR3. No J gene was named, though the V gene is TRGV2. Germline CDR1 and CDR2: EGSNGY and YDSYNSKV. CDR3 length: 11 residues. As DNA, the CDR3 is TGTGCCACCTGGGACGGGCGGGGAAAACTCTTT. Amino acids: CATWDGRGKLF.

With respect to this clone: The germline gene is not matched at one end of the junction; a read error may be the cause. The chain couples TRGV3 to TRGJP. The J gene, left out of TCRdb, was set here by checking the DNA against germline. This CDR3 is built from 17 residues. From germline, CDR1 is VTNTFY and CDR2 YDVSTARD (reference sequence). CDR3 loop: CATWDGPQGLGKKIKVF. CDR3 bases: TGTGCCACCTGGGACGGGCCGCAAGGGTTGGGCAAAAAAATCAAGGTATTT.

CDR3 region: CALWEVHRELGKKIKVF. The CDR3 DNA is TGTGCCTTGTGGGAGGTGCACCGAGAGTTGGGCAAAAAAATCAAGGTATTT. This chain connects TRGV9 to TRGJP. TCRdb offers no J gene call, so here the DNA was matched to germline to obtain one. The CDR3 contains 17 residues. V shed 0 bases and J 6 bases; nucleotides not matched to a gene: 5. Germline loops: CDR1 GITISATS, CDR2 ISYDGTV (reference sequence).

This clone was counted a single time. It may be a read error: a sequence one base away is much more abundant. The same CDR3 is also encoded by other DNA sequences in this sample. The chain joins TRGV2 to TRGJ1 or TRGJ2. No J segment appears in TCRdb, so it was assigned here by matching the sequence to germline. Germline CDR1 reads EGSNGY; CDR2 reads YDSYNSKV. There are 14 residues in the CDR3. CDR3 sequence: CATWDGRVYYKKLF. The CDR3 region has the DNA TGTGCCACATGGGACGGGCGGGTTTATTATAAGAAACTCTTT.

With respect to this clone: One end of the junction does not line up with germline, which may come from a read error. This sequence joins TRGV9 and TRGJP. No J gene was available from TCRdb, and it was assigned here by a germline match of the DNA. The CDR3 consists of 17 residues. The germline V gene has CDR1 GITISATS and CDR2 ISYDGTV (reference sequence). CDR3 amino acids: CALWDLNQEWGKKNKVF. CDR3 nucleotide sequence: TGTGCCTTGTGGGACCTGAACCAAGAGTGGGGAAAAAAAAACAAGGTATTT.

The chain has TRGV9 and TRGJP. Germline matching of the DNA provided the J gene here, since TCRdb leaves it blank. V shed 3 bases and J 9 bases; nucleotides not matched to a gene: 11. The germline V gene has CDR1 GITISATS and CDR2 ISYDGTV (reference sequence). The CDR3 sequence is 17 residues long. Written as DNA, the CDR3 is TGTGCCTTGTGGGAGTCTAGCGGGGGGTTGGGCAAAAAAATCAAGGTATTT. Protein: CALWESSGGLGKKIKVF.

This clone is labeled as large. CDR3 sequence reads: CALWEERQELGKKIKVF. Here the CDR3 DNA reads TGTGCCTTGTGGGAGGAGAGGCAAGAGTTGGGCAAAAAAATCAAGGTATTT. The V gene is TRGV9, the J gene TRGJP. The J gene was missing in TCRdb and was found by matching the end of the DNA to germline. The CDR3 extends over 17 amino acids. The V gene's germline CDR1 is GITISATS and CDR2 ISYDGTV (reference sequence). V shed 2 bases, J shed 2 bases, and the junction held 3 bases outside the gene matches.

This clone was counted between two and nine times. Its ends do not fully match the called genes, so a read error is possible. The identical CDR3 is also encoded by other nucleotide sequences in the sample. The chain carries TRGV9 and TRGJP. Since TCRdb gives no J gene, matching the DNA to germline was used here to assign it. Germline loops: CDR1 GITISATS, CDR2 ISYDGTV (reference sequence). CDR3 size: 17 residues. CDR3: CALWEVRQELGKKIKVF. In nucleotides, the CDR3 is TGTGCCCTGTGGGAGGTGCGGCAAGAGTTGGGCAAAAAAATCAAGGTATTT.

With regard to this clone: Given a far larger clone just one base away, this is likely a sequencing read error. The V and J genes are TRGV9 and TRGJP. TCRdb offers no J gene call, so here the DNA was matched to germline to obtain one. Germline CDR1 reads GITISATS; CDR2 reads ISYDGTV (reference sequence). The CDR3 spans 15 residues. CDR3 sequence reads: CALWEQESGKKIKVF. The CDR3 nucleotides are TGTGCCTTGTGGGAGCAAGAGTCGGGCAAAAAAATCAAGGTATTT.

By frequency in the sample, this clone is large. The rearrangement joins TRGV9 to TRGJP. TCRdb leaves out the J gene; it was filled in here by matching the DNA to germline. Trimming removed 2 bases from V and 8 bases from J; junction bases left unmatched: 6. The CDR3 runs to 16 residues. Germline V CDR1 and CDR2: GITISATS, ISYDGTV (reference sequence). The DNA for the CDR3 is TGTGCCTTGTGGGAGGACTTAAAGTTGGGCAAAAAAATCAAGGTATTT. Translating gives CALWEDLKLGKKIKVF.

This clone has only a few counts. This CDR3 reads CATWDSYTTGWFKIF. In DNA form, the CDR3 reads TGTGCCACCTGGGACTCATATACCACTGGTTGGTTCAAGATATTT. V is TRGV3 and J is TRGJP1. No J gene is reported in TCRdb; it was inferred here by comparing the DNA with germline. The CDR3 extends over 15 amino acids. The germline V gene encodes CDR1 VTNTFY and CDR2 YDVSTARD (reference sequence). Germline trimming cut 3 bases from V and 0 bases from J; bases unmatched to any gene: 4.

To note about this clone: One end of the junction does not line up with germline, which may come from a read error. The rearrangement uses TRGV2 and TRGJ1 or TRGJ2. No J gene was available from TCRdb, and it was assigned here by a germline match of the DNA. Per germline, CDR1 EGSNGY and CDR2 YDSYNSKV. CDR3 size: 15 residues. The CDR3 DNA reads as TGTGCCACCTGGGACGCCCTAATAAATTATGATAAGAAACTCTTT. Encoded protein: CATWDALINYDKKLF.

A note on this clone: A far larger clone is only one base removed, so a read error is likely. The J gene is uncalled and the V gene is TRGV9. This CDR3 is 15 amino acids long. Germline V lookup: CDR1 GITISATS, CDR2 ISYDGTV (reference sequence). The CDR3: CALWEQELGKKIRVF. The CDR3 DNA reads as TGTGCCTTGTGGGAGCAAGAGTTGGGCAAAAAAATCAGGGTATTT.

Concerning this clone: This may stem from a read error, because a much larger clone lies one nucleotide away. The chain employs TRGV9 and TRGJP. No J gene was available from TCRdb, and it was assigned here by a germline match of the DNA. Germline loops: CDR1 GITISATS, CDR2 ISYDGTV (reference sequence). V lost 4 bases and J lost 8; bases outside the gene matches: 2. The CDR3 consists of 14 residues. CDR3 sequence (DNA): TGTGCCTTGTGGGAACAGTTGGGCAAAAAAATCAAGGTATTT. Translation: CALWEQLGKKIKVF.

The J gene is TRGJ1 or TRGJ2, the V gene TRGV8. The J gene, absent from TCRdb, was called here by matching the DNA to germline. Trimming took 3 bases from V and 6 from J; bases not matched to a gene: 8. Germline CDR1 is VENAVY and CDR2 is YDSYNSRV. CDR3 size: 13 residues. The DNA for the CDR3 is TGTGCCACCTGGGATGGGCCTTGTTATAAGAAACTCTTT. This sequence encodes CATWDGPCYKKLF.

About this clone: The junction shows a germline mismatch at one end, possibly a read error. Other DNA variants within this sample encode the same CDR3. The chain recombines TRGV9 with TRGJP. The J gene, left out of TCRdb, was set here by checking the DNA against germline. CDR3 size: 13 residues. Germline-derived CDR1 and CDR2 are GITISATS and ISYDGTV (reference sequence). CDR3 sequence: CACQELGKKIKVF. The DNA for the CDR3 is TGCGCCTGCCAAGAGTTGGGCAAAAAAATCAAGGTATTT.

Remarks on this clone: The same CDR3 can be traced to other DNA sequences in this sample. CDR3 protein: CALWEVQQELGKKIKVF. The CDR3, as DNA: TGTGCCTTGTGGGAGGTCCAGCAAGAGTTGGGCAAAAAAATCAAGGTATTT. The chain links TRGV9 to TRGJP. TCRdb carries no J gene annotation; the J gene was assigned here by matching the DNA with germline. Germline V gene lookup returns CDR1 GITISATS and CDR2 ISYDGTV (reference sequence). CDR3 length equals 17 residues. V was clipped by 1 base and J by 3 bases; unmatched bases: 3.

By share of the sample, this clone is large (0.1 to 1%). This CDR3 is also generated by other DNA sequences in the sample. V usage is TRGV9 and J usage is TRGJ1 or TRGJ2. No J gene is reported in TCRdb; it was inferred here by comparing the DNA with germline. Per the germline V gene, CDR1 is GITISATS and CDR2 is ISYDGTV (reference sequence). The V and J ends lost 5 bases and 3 bases, in that order; junction bases with no gene match: 10. The CDR3 spans 14 residues. CDR3 residues: CALWVRSGYYKKLF. The CDR3 DNA sequence: TGTGCCTTGTGGGTAAGATCCGGTTATTATAAGAAACTCTTT.

A remark on this clone: At one end, the junction sequence differs from germline, possibly due to a read error. V usage is TRGV9 and J usage is TRGJP. No J gene was available from TCRdb, and it was assigned here by a germline match of the DNA. The CDR3 covers 17 residues. The germline V gene encodes CDR1 GITISATS and CDR2 ISYDGTV (reference sequence). CDR3 coding DNA: TGTGCCTCGTGGGAGGTGAGCCAAGAGTTGGGCAAAAAAATCAAGGTATTT. This translates into CASWEVSQELGKKIKVF.

This clone has a handful of counts. This chain connects TRGV9 to TRGJP. TCRdb supplies no J gene; here it was assigned by aligning the nucleotide sequence to germline. Germline trimming cut 0 bases from V and 3 bases from J; bases unmatched to any gene: 8. Per the germline V gene, CDR1 is GITISATS and CDR2 is ISYDGTV (reference sequence). The CDR3 consists of 19 residues. The CDR3 is CALWEVQIKQELGKKIKVF. CDR3 bases: TGTGCCTTGTGGGAGGTGCAGATCAAGCAAGAGTTGGGCAAAAAAATCAAGGTATTT.

The DNA for the CDR3 is TGTGCCACCTGGAGGAATTATTATAAGAAACTCTTT. It encodes CATWRNYYKKLF. This chain uses TRGV2 with TRGJ1 or TRGJ2. The CDR3 runs to 12 residues. Trimming cost V 6 bases and J 0 bases; bases outside gene matches: 2. Germline V gene data show CDR1 as EGSNGY and CDR2 as YDSYNSKV.

On this clone itself: Given a much more abundant clone one base away, this may be a read error. The CDR3 DNA sequence: TGTGCCTTGTGGGGGCAAGAGTTGGGCAAAAAAAACAAGGTATTT. This gives the protein CALWGQELGKKNKVF. The chain uses TRGV9 and TRGJP. Because TCRdb records no J gene, it was assigned here through a match of the DNA to germline. Germline CDR1 is GITISATS and CDR2 is ISYDGTV (reference sequence). The CDR3 covers 15 residues.

By share, this clone counts as large (0.1 to 1%). This chain joins TRGV3 and TRGJ1 or TRGJ2. Germline matching of the DNA provided the J gene here, since TCRdb leaves it blank. This CDR3 is built from 13 residues. The J segment lost 6 bases and the V segment lost 0 bases, leaving 5 bases of the junction unmatched. Per germline, CDR1 VTNTFY and CDR2 YDVSTARD (reference sequence). DNA of the CDR3: TGTGCCACCTGGGACAGGACTTCTTATAAGAAACTCTTT. As protein: CATWDRTSYKKLF.

About this clone itself: Just one base apart from a much larger clone, this may be a read error. The sample has other DNA sequences that encode this CDR3 too. TRGV8 is the V gene, and the J gene was not called. The CDR3 runs 14 residues. Germline CDR1 and CDR2: VENAVY and YDSYNSRV. CDR3 DNA sequence: TGTGCCACCTGGGATCGGAGGAATTATTATAAGAAACTATTT. Its protein product is CATWDRRNYYKKLF.